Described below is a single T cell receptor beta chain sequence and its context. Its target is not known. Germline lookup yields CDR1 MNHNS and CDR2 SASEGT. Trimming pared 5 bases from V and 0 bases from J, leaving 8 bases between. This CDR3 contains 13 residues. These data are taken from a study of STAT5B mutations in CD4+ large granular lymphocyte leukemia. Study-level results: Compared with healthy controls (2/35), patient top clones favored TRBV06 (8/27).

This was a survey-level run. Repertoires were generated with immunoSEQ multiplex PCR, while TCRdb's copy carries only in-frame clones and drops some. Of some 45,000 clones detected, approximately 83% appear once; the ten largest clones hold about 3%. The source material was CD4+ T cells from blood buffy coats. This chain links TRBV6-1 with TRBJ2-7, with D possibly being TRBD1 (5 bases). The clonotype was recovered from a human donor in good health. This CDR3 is CASSSDSSYEQYF. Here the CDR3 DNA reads TGTGCCAGCAGTTCCGACAGCTCCTACGAGCAGTACTTC.